This T cell receptor beta chain was found in a study of T cell repertoires in cytomegalovirus infection. At the level of the study: From public TCR beta signatures came an indication of both CMV infection and matching HLA type. The study, taken as a whole, reports: CMV-specific TCR beta clonotypes restricted by HLA-C dominated the ex vivo response. Public TCR beta family frequency separated CMV-and-HLA carriers, including in an independent cohort.

Via MiXCR, TCRdb re-called the reads, giving one row per CDR3 protein. The sample lists over 300,000 distinct CDR3 sequences, around a sixth occurring once. The CDR3 contains 14 residues. Trimming cost V 0 bases and J 2 bases, with 10 bases left between them. The germline gives CDR1 DFQATT, CDR2 SNEGSKA (reference sequence). This clonotype was detected ten times or more. Its antigen is unidentified. V usage is TRBV20-1 and J usage is TRBJ1-2, with a possible D match to TRBD1 (5 bases). This sequence was found in a human donor in good health (CMV status not recorded). Some clones in this sample may be carry-over from other donors' samples. Sequencing was performed on PBMCs. In nucleotides, the CDR3 is TGCAGTGCTAGAGATCCCCAGGGAAACTATGGCTACACCTTC. Translating it yields CSARDPQGNYGYTF.